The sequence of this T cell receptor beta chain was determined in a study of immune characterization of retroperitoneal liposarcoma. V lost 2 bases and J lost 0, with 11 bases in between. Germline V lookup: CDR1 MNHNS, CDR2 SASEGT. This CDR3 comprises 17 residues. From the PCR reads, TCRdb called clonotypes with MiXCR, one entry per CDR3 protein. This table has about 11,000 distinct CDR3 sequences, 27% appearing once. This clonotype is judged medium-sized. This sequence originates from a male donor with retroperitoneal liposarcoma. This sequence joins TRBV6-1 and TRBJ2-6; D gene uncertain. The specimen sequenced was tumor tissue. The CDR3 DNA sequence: TGTGCCAGCAGTGAACTTGTCGAAGACTCTGGGGCCAACGTCCTGACTTTC. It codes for CASSELVEDSGANVLTF.